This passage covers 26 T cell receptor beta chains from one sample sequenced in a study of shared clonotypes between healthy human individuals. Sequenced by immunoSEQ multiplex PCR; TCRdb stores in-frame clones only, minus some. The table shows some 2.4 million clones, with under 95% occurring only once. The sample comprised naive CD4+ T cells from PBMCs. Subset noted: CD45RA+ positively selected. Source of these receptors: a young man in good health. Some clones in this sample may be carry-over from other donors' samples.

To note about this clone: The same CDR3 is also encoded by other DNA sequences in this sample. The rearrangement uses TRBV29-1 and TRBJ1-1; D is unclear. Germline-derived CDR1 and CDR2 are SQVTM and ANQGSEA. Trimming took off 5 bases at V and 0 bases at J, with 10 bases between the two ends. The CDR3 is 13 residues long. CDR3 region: CSVSGRVNTEAFF. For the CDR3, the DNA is TGCAGCGTTTCCGGACGGGTGAACACTGAAGCTTTCTTT. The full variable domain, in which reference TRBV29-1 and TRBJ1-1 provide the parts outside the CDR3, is SAVISQKPSRDICQRGTSLTIQCQVDSQVTMMFWYRQQPGQSLTLIATANQGSEATYESGFVIDKFPISRPNLTFSTLTVSNMSPEDSSIYLCSVSGRVNTEAFFGQGTRLTVV.

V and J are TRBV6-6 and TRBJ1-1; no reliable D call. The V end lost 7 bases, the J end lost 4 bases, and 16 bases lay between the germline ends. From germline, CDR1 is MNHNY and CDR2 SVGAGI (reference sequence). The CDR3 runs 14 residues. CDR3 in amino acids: CASTIKSGVTEAFF. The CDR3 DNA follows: TGTGCCAGCACTATCAAATCTGGAGTCACTGAAGCTTTCTTT.

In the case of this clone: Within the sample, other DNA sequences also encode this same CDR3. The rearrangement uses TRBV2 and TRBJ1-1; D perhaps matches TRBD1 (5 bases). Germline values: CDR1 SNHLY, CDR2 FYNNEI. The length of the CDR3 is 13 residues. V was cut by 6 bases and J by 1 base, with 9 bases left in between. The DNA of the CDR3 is TGTGCCAGCAGCGGTGACAGGAACACTGAAGCTTTCTTT. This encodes CASSGDRNTEAFF.

For the CDR3, the DNA is TGTGCCAGCAGCAAAGCCCAAAGGCTTCCGGGACAGGGCACAGATACGCAGTATTTT. It is translated as CASSKAQRLPGQGTDTQYF. V and J are TRBV21-1 and TRBJ2-3; the table's D call of TRBD1 was not tested on the DNA. TRBV21-1 is a pseudogene segment. The CDR3 has 19 residues.

The CDR3 region is CASRPGQNTGELFF. The CDR3 DNA reads as TGCGCCAGCCGCCCGGGACAGAACACCGGGGAGCTGTTTTTT. The V and J genes are TRBV5-1 and TRBJ2-2; tentative D call: TRBD1 (6 bases). Germline CDR1 SGHRS, CDR2 YFSETQ. The ends were cut back, 7 bases at V and 1 base at J, with 11 bases in the middle. The CDR3 loop spans 14 amino acids.

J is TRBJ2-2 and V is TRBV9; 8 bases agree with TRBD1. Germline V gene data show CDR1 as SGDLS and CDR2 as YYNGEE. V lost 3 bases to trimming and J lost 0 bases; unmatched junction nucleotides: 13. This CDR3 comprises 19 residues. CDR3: CASSGRMRTGSANTGELFF. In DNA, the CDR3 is TGTGCCAGCAGCGGCCGAATGAGGACAGGGTCAGCGAACACCGGGGAGCTGTTTTTT.

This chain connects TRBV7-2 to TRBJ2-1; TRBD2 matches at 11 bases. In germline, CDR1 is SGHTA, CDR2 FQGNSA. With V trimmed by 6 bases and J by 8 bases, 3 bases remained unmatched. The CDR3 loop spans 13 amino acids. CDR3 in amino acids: CASRLAGVHEQFF. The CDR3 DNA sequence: TGTGCCAGCAGACTAGCGGGAGTCCATGAGCAGTTCTTC.

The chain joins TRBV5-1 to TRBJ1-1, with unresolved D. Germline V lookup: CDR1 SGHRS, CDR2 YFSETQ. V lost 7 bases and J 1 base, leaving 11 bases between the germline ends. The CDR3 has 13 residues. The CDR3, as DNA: TGCGCCAGCTGCCCGGACGGGAACACTGAAGCTTTCTTT. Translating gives CASCPDGNTEAFF. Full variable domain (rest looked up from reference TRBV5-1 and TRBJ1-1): KAGVTQTPRYLIKTRGQQVTLSCSPISGHRSVSWYQQTPGQGLQFLFEYFSETQRNKGNFPGRFSGRQFSNSRSEMNVSTLELGDSALYLCASCPDGNTEAFFGQGTRLTVV.

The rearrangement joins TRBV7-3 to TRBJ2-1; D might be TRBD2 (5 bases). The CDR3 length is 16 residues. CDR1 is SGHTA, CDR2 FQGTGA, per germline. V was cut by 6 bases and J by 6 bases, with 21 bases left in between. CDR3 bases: TGTGCCAGCAGTGTGGGAGCACGGGGTCTTGGCAATGAGCAGTTCTTC. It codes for CASSVGARGLGNEQFF.

The CDR3 spells CASSYGGTRIYGYTF. The CDR3 coding sequence is TGTGCCAGCAGTTACGGGGGTACCAGAATTTATGGCTACACCTTC. The J gene is TRBJ1-2, the V gene TRBV6-5, with D possibly matching TRBD1 (5 bases). The CDR3 has 15 amino acids. The germline gives CDR1 MNHEY, CDR2 SVGAGI. V gave up 2 bases and J gave up 5 bases, with 15 bases separating them.

CDR3 sequence (DNA): TGTGCCAGCAGTACGGACTCTCGGAATAATTCACCCCTCCACTTT. This translates into CASSTDSRNNSPLHF. V and J are TRBV6-5 and TRBJ1-6; D unclear. Germline V gene data show CDR1 as MNHEY and CDR2 as SVGAGI. There are 15 residues in the CDR3. Trimming cost V 5 bases and J 5 bases, with 13 bases left between them.

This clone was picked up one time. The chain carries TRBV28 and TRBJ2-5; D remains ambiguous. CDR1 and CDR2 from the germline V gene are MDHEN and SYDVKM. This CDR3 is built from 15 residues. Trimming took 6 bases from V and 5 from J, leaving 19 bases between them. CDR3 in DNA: TGTGCCAGCAGATCCGAAAACTTGCGCAAGGAGACCCAGTACTTC. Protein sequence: CASRSENLRKETQYF. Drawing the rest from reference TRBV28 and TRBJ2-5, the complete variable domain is DVKVTQSSRYLVKRTGEKVFLECVQDMDHENMFWYRQDPGLGLRLIYFSYDVKMKEKGDIPEGYSVSREKKERFSLILESASTNQTSMYLCASRSENLRKETQYFGPGTRLLVL.

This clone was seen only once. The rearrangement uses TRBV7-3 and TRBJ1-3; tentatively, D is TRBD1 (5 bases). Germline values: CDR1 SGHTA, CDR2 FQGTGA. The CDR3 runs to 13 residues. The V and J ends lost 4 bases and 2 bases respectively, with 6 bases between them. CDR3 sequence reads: CASSSRAGNTIYF. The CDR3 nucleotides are TGTGCCAGCAGCTCCAGGGCTGGAAACACCATATATTTT.

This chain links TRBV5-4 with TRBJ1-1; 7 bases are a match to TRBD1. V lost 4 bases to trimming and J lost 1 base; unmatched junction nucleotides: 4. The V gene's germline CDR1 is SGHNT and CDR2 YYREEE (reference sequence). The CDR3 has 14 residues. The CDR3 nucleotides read TGTGCCAGCAGCCCGGGACAGCCGAACACTGAAGCTTTCTTT. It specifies CASSPGQPNTEAFF.

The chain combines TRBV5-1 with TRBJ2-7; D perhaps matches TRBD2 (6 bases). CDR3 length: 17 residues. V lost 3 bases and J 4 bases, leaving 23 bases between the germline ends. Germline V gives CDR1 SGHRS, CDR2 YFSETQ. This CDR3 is CASSSTTGLPTYYEQYF. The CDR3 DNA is TGCGCCAGCAGCTCTACAACGGGACTTCCCACCTATTACGAGCAGTACTTC.

The CDR3: CASSLSSGRAPDTQYF. In nucleotides, the CDR3 is TGTGCCAGCAGTTTATCTAGCGGGAGGGCCCCGGATACGCAGTATTTT. The chain joins TRBV28 to TRBJ2-3; the match to TRBD2 covers 12 bases. Germline V CDR1 and CDR2: MDHEN, SYDVKM. The V and J ends lost 1 base and 6 bases, in that order; junction bases with no gene match: 5. The CDR3 loop spans 16 amino acids. Based on the CDR3 plus reference TRBV28 and TRBJ2-3, the full variable domain is DVKVTQSSRYLVKRTGEKVFLECVQDMDHENMFWYRQDPGLGLRLIYFSYDVKMKEKGDIPEGYSVSREKKERFSLILESASTNQTSMYLCASSLSSGRAPDTQYFGPGTRLTVL.

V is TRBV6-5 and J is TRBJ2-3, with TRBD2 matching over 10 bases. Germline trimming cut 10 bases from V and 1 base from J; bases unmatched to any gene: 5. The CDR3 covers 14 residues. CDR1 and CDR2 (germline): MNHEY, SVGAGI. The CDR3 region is CATTGLAGTDTQYF. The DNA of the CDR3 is TGTGCCACCACAGGACTAGCGGGCACAGATACGCAGTATTTT.

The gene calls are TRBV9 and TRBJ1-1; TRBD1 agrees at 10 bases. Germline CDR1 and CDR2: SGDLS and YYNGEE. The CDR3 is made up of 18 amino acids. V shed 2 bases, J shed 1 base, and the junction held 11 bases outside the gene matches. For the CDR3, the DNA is TGTGCCAGCAGCGTGGGATGGGGACAGGGGTACACGAACACTGAAGCTTTCTTT. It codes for CASSVGWGQGYTNTEAFF. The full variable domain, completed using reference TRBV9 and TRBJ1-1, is DSGVTQTPKHLITATGQRVTLRCSPRSGDLSVYWYQQSLDQGLQFLIQYYNGEERAKGNILERFSAQQFPDLHSELNLSSLELGDSALYFCASSVGWGQGYTNTEAFFGQGTRLTVV.

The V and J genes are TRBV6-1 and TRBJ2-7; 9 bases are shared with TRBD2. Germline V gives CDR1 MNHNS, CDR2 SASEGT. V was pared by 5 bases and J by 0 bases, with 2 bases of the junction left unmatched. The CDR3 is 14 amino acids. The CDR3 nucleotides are TGTGCCAGCAGTCGGACTAGCGCCTCCTACGAGCAGTACTTC. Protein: CASSRTSASYEQYF.

The CDR3 sequence is CASSSRDSQQETQYF. CDR3 DNA: TGTGCCAGCAGCTCCAGGGACTCGCAACAAGAGACCCAGTACTTC. The genes are TRBV4-2 and TRBJ2-5; tentative D call: TRBD2 (6 bases). With 5 bases removed from V and 2 bases from J, the gap between germline ends came to 15 bases. This CDR3 has 15 residues. Germline V gene lookup returns CDR1 LGHNA and CDR2 YNFKEQ.

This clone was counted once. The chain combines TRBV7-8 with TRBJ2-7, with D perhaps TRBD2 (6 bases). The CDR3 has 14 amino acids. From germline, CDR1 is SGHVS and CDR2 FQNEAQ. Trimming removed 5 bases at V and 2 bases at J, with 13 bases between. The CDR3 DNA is TGTGCCAGCAGCCATAGCGGATCCCCCTACGAGCAGTACTTC. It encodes CASSHSGSPYEQYF.

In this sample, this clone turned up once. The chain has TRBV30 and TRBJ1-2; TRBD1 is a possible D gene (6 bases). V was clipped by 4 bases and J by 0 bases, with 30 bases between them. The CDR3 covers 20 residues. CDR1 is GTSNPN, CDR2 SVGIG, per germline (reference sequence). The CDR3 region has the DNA TGTGCCTGGACCCCCCGTTTTCTAGGTGTGGGGGCACGGGCTAACTATGGCTACACCTTC. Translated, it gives CAWTPRFLGVGARANYGYTF.

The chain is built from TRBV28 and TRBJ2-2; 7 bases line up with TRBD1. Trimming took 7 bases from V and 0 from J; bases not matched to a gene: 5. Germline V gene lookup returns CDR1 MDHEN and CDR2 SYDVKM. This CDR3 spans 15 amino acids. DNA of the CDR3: TGTGCCAGCACCTCGGGACAGTCGAACACCGGGGAGCTGTTTTTT. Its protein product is CASTSGQSNTGELFF.

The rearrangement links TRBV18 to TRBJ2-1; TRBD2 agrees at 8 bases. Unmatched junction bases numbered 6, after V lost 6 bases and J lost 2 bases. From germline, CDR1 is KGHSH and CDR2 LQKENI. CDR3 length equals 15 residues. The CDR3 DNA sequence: TGTGCCAGCTCCACCGGGACTAGACCCTACAATGAGCAGTTCTTC. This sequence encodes CASSTGTRPYNEQFF.

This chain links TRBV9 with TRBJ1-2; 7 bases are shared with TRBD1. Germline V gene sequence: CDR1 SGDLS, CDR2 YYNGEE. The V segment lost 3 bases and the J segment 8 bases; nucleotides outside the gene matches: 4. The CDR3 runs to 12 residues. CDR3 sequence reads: CASSGQGGGYTF. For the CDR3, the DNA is TGTGCCAGCAGCGGACAGGGTGGCGGCTACACCTTC.

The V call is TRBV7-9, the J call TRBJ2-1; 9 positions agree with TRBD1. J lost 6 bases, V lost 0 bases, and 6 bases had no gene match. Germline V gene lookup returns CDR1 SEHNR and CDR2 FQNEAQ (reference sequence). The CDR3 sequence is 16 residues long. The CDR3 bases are TGTGCCAGCAGCTTAGCCCCGGGACAGGGAGCCAATGAGCAGTTCTTC. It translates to CASSLAPGQGANEQFF.